Listed here are 10 T cell receptor beta chains from one sample, sequenced in a study of technical replicates of blood from several donors. Only in-frame clones appear in the TCRdb table, and some are missing; sequencing was by immunoSEQ multiplex PCR. The sample carries approximately 75,000 clones, roughly 92% recorded once. The sequencing input was T cells isolated from PBMCs. The source is a human donor in good health.

The rearrangement joins TRBV29-1 to TRBJ2-5; a weak D match, TRBD1 (5 bases). The CDR3 runs to 13 residues. Germline CDR1 SQVTM, CDR2 ANQGSEA. V gave up 3 bases and J gave up 5 bases, with 13 bases separating them. CDR3 sequence: CSVEGRLGETQYF. The DNA for the CDR3 is TGCAGCGTTGAGGGGCGCCTGGGGGAGACCCAGTACTTC. Together with reference TRBV29-1 and TRBJ2-5, the CDR3 gives the full variable domain: SAVISQKPSRDICQRGTSLTIQCQVDSQVTMMFWYRQQPGQSLTLIATANQGSEATYESGFVIDKFPISRPNLTFSTLTVSNMSPEDSSIYLCSVEGRLGETQYFGPGTRLLVL.

The chain has TRBV28 and TRBJ1-2; D might be TRBD1 (6 bases). Germline CDR1 MDHEN, CDR2 SYDVKM. This CDR3 has 15 residues. V lost 8 bases and J 5 bases, leaving 21 bases between the germline ends. This chain's CDR3 is CASVTETTGSYGYTF. The CDR3 DNA follows: TGTGCCAGCGTGACCGAAACGACAGGTTCTTATGGCTACACCTTC.

This chain uses TRBV20-1 with TRBJ2-2; no reliable D call. Trimming took 5 bases from V and 3 from J, leaving 4 bases between them. This CDR3 is built from 11 residues. Per the germline V gene, CDR1 is DFQATT and CDR2 is SNEGSKA (reference sequence). CDR3 amino acids: CSAYYTGELFF. CDR3 sequence (DNA): TGCAGTGCTTACTACACCGGGGAGCTGTTTTTT.

This clone occurred a few times. This chain connects TRBV10-3 to TRBJ1-1; no definite D call. V was trimmed by 6 bases and J by 3 bases, leaving 23 bases between them. The CDR3 consists of 17 residues. The germline CDR1 and CDR2 sequences are ENHRY and SYGVKD. The CDR3: CAISTPGIGSEDTEAFF. The CDR3 coding sequence is TGTGCCATCAGCACCCCAGGTATAGGGTCGGAGGACACTGAAGCTTTCTTT.

This chain connects TRBV6-5 to TRBJ2-7; a possible D gene is TRBD1 (5 bases). V shed 7 bases and J shed 4 bases, with 11 bases lying between them. Germline CDR1 and CDR2: MNHEY and SVGAGI. The length of the CDR3 is 12 residues. The CDR3 sequence is CASTSDSYEQYF. DNA for the CDR3: TGTGCCAGCACCAGCGACAGTTACGAGCAGTACTTC.

CDR3 in amino acids: CASSFSGRHTGELFF. CDR3 bases: TGTGCCAGCAGCTTTAGCGGGAGGCACACCGGGGAGCTGTTTTTT. J is TRBJ2-2 and V is TRBV7-2, with 10 bases identical to TRBD2. The junction had 1 base not matched to a gene; V was cut back by 3 bases and J by 3 bases. The germline V gene has CDR1 SGHTA and CDR2 FQGNSA. CDR3 length equals 15 residues.

This chain joins TRBV20-1 and TRBJ1-1, with no clear D. Germline values: CDR1 DFQATT, CDR2 SNEGSKA (reference sequence). This CDR3 region has 11 residues. V was pared by 5 bases and J by 1 base, with 5 bases between. CDR3 sequence: CSAPGNTEAFF. In nucleotides, the CDR3 is TGCAGTGCTCCGGGGAACACTGAAGCTTTCTTT.

The chain uses TRBV14 and TRBJ1-2; D is ambiguous. V lost 0 bases and J lost 8, with 7 bases in between. The CDR3 covers 12 residues. Germline V gene sequence: CDR1 SGHDN, CDR2 FVKESK. In DNA form, the CDR3 reads TGTGCCAGCAGCCAAGAAAGACTCGGCTACACCTTC. Protein sequence: CASSQERLGYTF.

The chain employs TRBV5-1 and TRBJ2-3; 10 nucleotides agree with TRBD2. Germline V gives CDR1 SGHRS, CDR2 YFSETQ. The CDR3 loop spans 17 amino acids. Trimming took 1 base from V and 0 from J; bases not matched to a gene: 5. The CDR3 protein is CASSLPPSGSSTDTQYF. The CDR3 nucleotides read TGCGCCAGCAGCTTGCCGCCTAGCGGGAGTAGCACAGATACGCAGTATTTT. The full variable domain, in which reference TRBV5-1 and TRBJ2-3 provide the parts outside the CDR3, is KAGVTQTPRYLIKTRGQQVTLSCSPISGHRSVSWYQQTPGQGLQFLFEYFSETQRNKGNFPGRFSGRQFSNSRSEMNVSTLELGDSALYLCASSLPPSGSSTDTQYFGPGTRLTVL.

The DNA for the CDR3 is TGTGCCAGCAGTTCATACTATGGCTACACCTTC. Amino acids: CASSSYYGYTF. The chain couples TRBV6-1 to TRBJ1-2; no reliable D call. The CDR3 covers 11 residues. The ends were cut back, 5 bases at V and 3 bases at J, with 4 bases in the middle. CDR1 and CDR2 (germline): MNHNS, SASEGT.